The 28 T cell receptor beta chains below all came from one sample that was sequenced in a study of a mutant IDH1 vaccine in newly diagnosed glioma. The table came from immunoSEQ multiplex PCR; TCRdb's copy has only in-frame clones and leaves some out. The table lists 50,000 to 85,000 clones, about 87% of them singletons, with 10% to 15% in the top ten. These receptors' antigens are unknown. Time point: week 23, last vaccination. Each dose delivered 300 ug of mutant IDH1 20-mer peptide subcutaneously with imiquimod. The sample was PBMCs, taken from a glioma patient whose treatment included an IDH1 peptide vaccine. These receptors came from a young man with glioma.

The DNA of the CDR3 is TGTGCCAGCAGTTACTCTTTGACATTTAGCAATCAGCCCCAGCATTTT. Protein product: CASSYSLTFSNQPQHF. This sequence joins TRBV6-6 and TRBJ1-5; D unresolved. Germline values: CDR1 MNHNY, CDR2 SVGAGI (reference sequence). Trimming shortened V by 0 bases and J by 0 bases, and 9 bases separated the two germline ends. CDR3 length: 16 amino acids.

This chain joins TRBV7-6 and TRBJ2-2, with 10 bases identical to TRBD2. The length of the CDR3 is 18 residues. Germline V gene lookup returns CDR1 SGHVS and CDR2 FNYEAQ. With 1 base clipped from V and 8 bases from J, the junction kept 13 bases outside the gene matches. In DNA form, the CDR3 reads TGTGCCAGCAGCTTAGGTCACGGGCTAGCGGGAGACGTGGGGGAGCTGTTTTTT. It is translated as CASSLGHGLAGDVGELFF.

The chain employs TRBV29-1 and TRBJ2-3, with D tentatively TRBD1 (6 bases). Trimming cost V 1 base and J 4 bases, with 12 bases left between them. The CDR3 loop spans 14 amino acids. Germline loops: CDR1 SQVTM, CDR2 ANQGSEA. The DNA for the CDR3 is TGCAGCGTTGAAGGCAGGGGCCCACCAGATACGCAGTATTTT. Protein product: CSVEGRGPPDTQYF.

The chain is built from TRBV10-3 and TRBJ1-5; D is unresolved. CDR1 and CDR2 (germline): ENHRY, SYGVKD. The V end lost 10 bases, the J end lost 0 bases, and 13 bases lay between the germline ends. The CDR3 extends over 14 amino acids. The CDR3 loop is CATADTYSNQPQHF. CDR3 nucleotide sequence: TGTGCCACCGCCGACACCTATAGCAATCAGCCCCAGCATTTT.

The CDR3 DNA reads TGTGCCAGTAGTAATGACGGGAACTATGGCTACACCTTC. The encoded protein is CASSNDGNYGYTF. This rearrangement joins TRBV19 to TRBJ1-2, with D unclear. CDR3 size: 13 residues. Germline-derived CDR1 and CDR2 are LNHDA and SQIVND (reference sequence). V lost 4 bases to trimming and J lost 2 bases, with 8 bases between them. Using reference TRBV19 and TRBJ1-2 for the parts outside the CDR3, the full variable domain is DGGITQSPKYLFRKEGQNVTLSCEQNLNHDAMYWYRQDPGQGLRLIYYSQIVNDFQKGDIAEGYSVSREKKESFPLTVTSAQKNPTAFYLCASSNDGNYGYTFGSGTRLTVV.

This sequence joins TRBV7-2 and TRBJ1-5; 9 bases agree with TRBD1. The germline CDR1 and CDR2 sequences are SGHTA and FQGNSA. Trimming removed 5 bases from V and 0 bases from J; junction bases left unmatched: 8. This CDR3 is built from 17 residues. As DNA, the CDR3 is TGTGCCAGCAGCAACTCCGGGACAGGGTATAGCAATCAGCCCCAGCATTTT. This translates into CASSNSGTGYSNQPQHF.

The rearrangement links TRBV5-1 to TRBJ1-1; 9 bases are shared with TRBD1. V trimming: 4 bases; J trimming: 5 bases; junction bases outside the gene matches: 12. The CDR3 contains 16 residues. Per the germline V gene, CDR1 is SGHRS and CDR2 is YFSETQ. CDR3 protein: CASSLQGAGRFTEAFF. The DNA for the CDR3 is TGCGCCAGCAGCCTACAGGGGGCCGGACGTTTTACTGAAGCTTTCTTT.

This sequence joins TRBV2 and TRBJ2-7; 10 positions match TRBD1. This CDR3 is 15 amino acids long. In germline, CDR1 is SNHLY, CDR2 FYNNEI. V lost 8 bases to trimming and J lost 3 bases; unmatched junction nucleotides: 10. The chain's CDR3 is CASRPPGQGIYEQYF. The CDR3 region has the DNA TGTGCCAGCCGACCCCCGGGACAGGGGATCTACGAGCAGTACTTC.

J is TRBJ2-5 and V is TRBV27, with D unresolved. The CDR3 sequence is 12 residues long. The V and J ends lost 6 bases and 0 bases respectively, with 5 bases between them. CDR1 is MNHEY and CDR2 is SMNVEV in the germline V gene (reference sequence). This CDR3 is CASRRYQETQYF. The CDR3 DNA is TGTGCCAGCAGAAGGTACCAAGAGACCCAGTACTTC.

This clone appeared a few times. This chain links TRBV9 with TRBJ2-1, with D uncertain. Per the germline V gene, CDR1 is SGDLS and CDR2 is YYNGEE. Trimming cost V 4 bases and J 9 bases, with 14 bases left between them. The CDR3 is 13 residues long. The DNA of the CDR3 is TGTGCCAGCAGCAGCCTTAGTAGCAGTGAGCAGTTCTTC. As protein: CASSSLSSSEQFF.

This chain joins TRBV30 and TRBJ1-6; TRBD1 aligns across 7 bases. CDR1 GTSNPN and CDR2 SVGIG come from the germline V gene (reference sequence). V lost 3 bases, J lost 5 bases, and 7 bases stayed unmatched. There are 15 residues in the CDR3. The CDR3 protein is CAWSIGTANNSPLHF. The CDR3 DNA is TGTGCCTGGAGCATAGGGACAGCGAATAATTCACCCCTCCACTTT. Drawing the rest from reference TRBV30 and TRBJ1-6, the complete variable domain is SQTIHQWPATLVQPVGSPLSLECTVEGTSNPNLYWYRQAAGRGLQLLFYSVGIGQISSEVPQNLSASRPQDRQFILSSKKLLLSDSGFYLCAWSIGTANNSPLHFGNGTRLTVT.

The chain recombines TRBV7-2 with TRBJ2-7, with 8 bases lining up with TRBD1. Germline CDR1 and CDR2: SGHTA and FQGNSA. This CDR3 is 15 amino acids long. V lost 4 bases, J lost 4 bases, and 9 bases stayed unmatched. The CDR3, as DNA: TGTGCCAGCAGCTACGACAGGGGTTTTAATTACGAGCAGTACTTC. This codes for CASSYDRGFNYEQYF.

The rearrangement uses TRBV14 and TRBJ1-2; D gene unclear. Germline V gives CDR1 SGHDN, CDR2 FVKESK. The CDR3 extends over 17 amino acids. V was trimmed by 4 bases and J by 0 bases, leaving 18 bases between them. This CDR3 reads CASSPARASPANYGYTF. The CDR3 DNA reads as TGTGCCAGCAGCCCTGCAAGGGCCAGTCCAGCTAACTATGGCTACACCTTC.

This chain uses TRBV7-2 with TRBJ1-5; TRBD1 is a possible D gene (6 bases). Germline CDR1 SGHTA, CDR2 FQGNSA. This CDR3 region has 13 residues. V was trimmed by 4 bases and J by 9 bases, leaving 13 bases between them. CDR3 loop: CASSSRGVRPQHF. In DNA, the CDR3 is TGTGCCAGCAGCTCGAGGGGGGTGAGGCCCCAGCATTTT.

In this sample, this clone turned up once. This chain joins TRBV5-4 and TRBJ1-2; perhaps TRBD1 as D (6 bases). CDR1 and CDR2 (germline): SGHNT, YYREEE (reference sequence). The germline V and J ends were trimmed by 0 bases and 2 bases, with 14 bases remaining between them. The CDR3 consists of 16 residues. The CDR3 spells CASSLGGPARNYGYTF. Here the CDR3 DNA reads TGTGCCAGCAGCTTGGGGGGGCCCGCACGGAACTATGGCTACACCTTC.

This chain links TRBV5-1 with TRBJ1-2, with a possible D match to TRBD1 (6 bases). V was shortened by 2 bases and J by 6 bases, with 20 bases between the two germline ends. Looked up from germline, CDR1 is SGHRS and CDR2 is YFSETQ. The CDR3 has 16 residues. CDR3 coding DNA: TGCGCCAGCAGCTTATACCCGGGGGCGGGTATGGATGGCTACACCTTC. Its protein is CASSLYPGAGMDGYTF.

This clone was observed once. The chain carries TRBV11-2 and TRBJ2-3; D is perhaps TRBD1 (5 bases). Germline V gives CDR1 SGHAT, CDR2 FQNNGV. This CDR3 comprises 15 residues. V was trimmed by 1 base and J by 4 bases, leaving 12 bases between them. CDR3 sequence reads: CASSLGQGRPDTQYF. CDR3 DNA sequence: TGTGCCAGCAGCTTAGGCCAGGGCCGGCCAGATACGCAGTATTTT.

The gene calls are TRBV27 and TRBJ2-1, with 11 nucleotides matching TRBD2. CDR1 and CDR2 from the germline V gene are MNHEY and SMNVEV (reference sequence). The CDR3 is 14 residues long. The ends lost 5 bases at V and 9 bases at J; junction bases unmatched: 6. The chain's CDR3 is CASSTRLAGPEQFF. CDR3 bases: TGTGCCAGCAGTACCAGACTAGCGGGGCCTGAGCAGTTCTTC.

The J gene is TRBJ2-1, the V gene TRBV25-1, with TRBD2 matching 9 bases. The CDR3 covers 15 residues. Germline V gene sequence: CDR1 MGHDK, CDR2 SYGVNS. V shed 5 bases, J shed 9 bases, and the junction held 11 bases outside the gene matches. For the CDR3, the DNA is TGTGCCAGCAGTCACTTAGGGCGGGGGGGCTTTGAGCAGTTCTTC. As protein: CASSHLGRGGFEQFF.

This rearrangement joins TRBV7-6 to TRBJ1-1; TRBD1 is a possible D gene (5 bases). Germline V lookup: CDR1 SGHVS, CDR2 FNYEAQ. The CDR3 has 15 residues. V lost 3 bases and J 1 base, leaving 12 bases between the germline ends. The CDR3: CASSLPSGPNTEAFF. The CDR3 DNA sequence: TGTGCCAGCAGCTTGCCCTCAGGGCCGAACACTGAAGCTTTCTTT.

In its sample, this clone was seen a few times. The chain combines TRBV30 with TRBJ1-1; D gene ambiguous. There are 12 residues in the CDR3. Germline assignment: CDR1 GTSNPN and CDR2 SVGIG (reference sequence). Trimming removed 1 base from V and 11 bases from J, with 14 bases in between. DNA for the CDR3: TGTGCCTGGAGTGGGGGAATTGAGAGGGCTTTCTTT. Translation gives CAWSGGIERAFF.

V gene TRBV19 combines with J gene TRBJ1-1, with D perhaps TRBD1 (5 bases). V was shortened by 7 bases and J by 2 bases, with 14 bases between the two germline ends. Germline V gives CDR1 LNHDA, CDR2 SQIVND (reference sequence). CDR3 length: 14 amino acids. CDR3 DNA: TGTGCCAGTATCGGCCTCGGGGGTAACACTGAAGCTTTCTTT. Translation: CASIGLGGNTEAFF. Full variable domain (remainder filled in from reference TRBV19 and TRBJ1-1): DGGITQSPKYLFRKEGQNVTLSCEQNLNHDAMYWYRQDPGQGLRLIYYSQIVNDFQKGDIAEGYSVSREKKESFPLTVTSAQKNPTAFYLCASIGLGGNTEAFFGQGTRLTVV.

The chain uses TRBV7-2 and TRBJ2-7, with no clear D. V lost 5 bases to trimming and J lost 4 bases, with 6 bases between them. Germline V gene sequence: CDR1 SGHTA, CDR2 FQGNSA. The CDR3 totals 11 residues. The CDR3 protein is CASSLRYEQYF. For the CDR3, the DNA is TGTGCCAGCAGCCTTCGTTACGAGCAGTACTTC.

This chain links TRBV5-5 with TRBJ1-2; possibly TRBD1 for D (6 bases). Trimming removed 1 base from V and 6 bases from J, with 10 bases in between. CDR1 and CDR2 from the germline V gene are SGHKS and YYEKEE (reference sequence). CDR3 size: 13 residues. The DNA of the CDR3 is TGTGCCAGCAGCTTGACAGGGTTGAATGGCTACACCTTC. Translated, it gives CASSLTGLNGYTF.

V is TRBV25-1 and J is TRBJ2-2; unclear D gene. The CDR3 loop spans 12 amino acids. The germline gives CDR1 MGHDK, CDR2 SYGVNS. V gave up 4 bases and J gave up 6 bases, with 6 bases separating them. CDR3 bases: TGTGCCAGCAGTGTTACCCCCGGGGAGCTGTTTTTT. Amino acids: CASSVTPGELFF.

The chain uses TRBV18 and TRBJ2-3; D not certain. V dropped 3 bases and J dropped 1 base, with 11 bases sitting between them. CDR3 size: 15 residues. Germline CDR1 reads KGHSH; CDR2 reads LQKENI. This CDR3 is CASSPIKARTDTQYF. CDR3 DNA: TGTGCCAGCTCACCCATAAAGGCTCGCACAGATACGCAGTATTTT.

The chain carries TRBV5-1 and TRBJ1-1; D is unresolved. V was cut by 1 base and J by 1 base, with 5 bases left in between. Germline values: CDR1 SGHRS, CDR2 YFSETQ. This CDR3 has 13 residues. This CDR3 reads CASSLLPNTEAFF. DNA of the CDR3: TGCGCCAGCAGCTTGCTCCCGAACACTGAAGCTTTCTTT.

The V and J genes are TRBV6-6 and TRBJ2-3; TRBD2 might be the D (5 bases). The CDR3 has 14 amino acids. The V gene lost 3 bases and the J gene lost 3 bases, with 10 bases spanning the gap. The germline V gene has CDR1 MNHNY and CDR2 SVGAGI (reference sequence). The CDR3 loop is CASSYLEETDTQYF. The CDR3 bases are TGTGCCAGCAGTTATTTGGAGGAAACAGATACGCAGTATTTT.